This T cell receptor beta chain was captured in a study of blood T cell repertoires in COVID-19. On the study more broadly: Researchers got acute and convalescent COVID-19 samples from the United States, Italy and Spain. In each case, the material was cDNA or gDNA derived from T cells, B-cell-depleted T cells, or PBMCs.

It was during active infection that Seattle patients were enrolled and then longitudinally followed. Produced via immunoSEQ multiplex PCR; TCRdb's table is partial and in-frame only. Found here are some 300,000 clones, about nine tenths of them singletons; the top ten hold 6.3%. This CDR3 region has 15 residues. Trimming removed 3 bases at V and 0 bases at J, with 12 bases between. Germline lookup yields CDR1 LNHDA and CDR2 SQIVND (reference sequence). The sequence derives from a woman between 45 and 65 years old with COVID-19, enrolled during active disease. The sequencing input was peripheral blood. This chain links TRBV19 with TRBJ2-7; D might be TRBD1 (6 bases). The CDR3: CASSILGQHSYEQYF. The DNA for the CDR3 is TGTGCCAGTAGTATCCTCGGACAGCACTCCTACGAGCAGTACTTC.